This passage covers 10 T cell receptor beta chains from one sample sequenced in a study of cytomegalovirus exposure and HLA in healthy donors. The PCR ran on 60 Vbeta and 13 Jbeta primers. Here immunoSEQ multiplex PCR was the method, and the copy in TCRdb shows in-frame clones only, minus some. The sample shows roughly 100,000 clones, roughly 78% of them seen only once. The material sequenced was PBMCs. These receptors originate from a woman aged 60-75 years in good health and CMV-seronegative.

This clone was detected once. The CDR3 loop reads CASSRGQDNTGELFF. The CDR3 nucleotides are TGCGCCAGCAGCCGCGGACAGGATAACACCGGGGAGCTGTTTTTT. The chain carries TRBV5-1 and TRBJ2-2, with TRBD1 identical over 7 bases. The CDR3 contains 15 residues. Per germline, CDR1 SGHRS and CDR2 YFSETQ. V shed 4 bases, J shed 2 bases, and the junction held 5 bases outside the gene matches.

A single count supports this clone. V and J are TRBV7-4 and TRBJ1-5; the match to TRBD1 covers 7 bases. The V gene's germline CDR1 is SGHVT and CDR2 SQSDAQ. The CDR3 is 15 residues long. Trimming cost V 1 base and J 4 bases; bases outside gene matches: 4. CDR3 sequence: CASSLEDRVNQPQHF. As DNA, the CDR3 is TGTGCCAGCAGCTTAGAAGACAGGGTTAATCAGCCCCAGCATTTT. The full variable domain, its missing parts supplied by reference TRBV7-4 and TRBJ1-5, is GAGVSQSPRYKVAKRGRDVALRCDSISGHVTLYWYRQTLGQGSEVLTYSQSDAQRDKSGRPSGRFSAERPERSVSTLKIQRTEQGDSAVYLCASSLEDRVNQPQHFGDGTRLSIL.

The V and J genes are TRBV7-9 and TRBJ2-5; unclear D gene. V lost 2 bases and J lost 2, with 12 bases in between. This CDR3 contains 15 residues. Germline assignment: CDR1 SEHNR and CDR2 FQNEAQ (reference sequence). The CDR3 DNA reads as TGTGCCAGCAGCTTACGCGCCACAGCTCAAGAGACCCAGTACTTC. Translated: CASSLRATAQETQYF.

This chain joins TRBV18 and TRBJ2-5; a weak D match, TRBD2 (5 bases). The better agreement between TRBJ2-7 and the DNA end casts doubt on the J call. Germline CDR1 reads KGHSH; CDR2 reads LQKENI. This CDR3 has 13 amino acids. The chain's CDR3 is CASSPPSGFEQYF. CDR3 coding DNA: TGTGCCAGCTCACCACCGTCGGGGTTCGAGCAGTACTTC.

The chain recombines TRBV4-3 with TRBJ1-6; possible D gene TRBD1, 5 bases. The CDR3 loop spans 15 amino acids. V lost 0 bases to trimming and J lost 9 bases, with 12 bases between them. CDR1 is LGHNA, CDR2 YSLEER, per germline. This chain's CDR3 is CASSQDSGRSSPLHF. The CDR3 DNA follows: TGCGCCAGCAGCCAAGATTCAGGGAGGAGTTCACCCCTCCACTTT.

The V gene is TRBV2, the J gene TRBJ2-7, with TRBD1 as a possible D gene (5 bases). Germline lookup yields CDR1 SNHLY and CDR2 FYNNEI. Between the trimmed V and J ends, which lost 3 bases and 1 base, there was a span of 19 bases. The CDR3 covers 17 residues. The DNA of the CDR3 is TGTGCCAGCAGTGATACAGGCCTCTATCCTCCTTCCTACGAGCAGTACTTC. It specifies CASSDTGLYPPSYEQYF.

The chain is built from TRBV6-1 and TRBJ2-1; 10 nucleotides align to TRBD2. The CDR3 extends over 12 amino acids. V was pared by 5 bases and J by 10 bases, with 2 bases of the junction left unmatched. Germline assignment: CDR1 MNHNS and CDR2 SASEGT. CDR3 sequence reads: CASSRTSGEQFF. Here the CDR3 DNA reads TGTGCCAGCAGTCGGACTAGCGGAGAGCAGTTCTTC.

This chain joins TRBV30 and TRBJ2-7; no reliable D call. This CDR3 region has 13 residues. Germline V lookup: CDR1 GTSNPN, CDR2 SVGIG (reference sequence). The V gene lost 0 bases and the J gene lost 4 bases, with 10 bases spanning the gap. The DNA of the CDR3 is TGTGCCTGGAGTGTAAGTCTGCGTTACGAGCAGTACTTC. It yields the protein CAWSVSLRYEQYF.

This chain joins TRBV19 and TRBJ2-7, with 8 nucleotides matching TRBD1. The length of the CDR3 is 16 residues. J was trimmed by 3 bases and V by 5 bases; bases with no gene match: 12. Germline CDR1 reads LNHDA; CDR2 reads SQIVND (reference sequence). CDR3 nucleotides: TGTGCCAGTAGTCCCGGCCCCAGGGGGCCTTACTACGAGCAGTACTTC. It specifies CASSPGPRGPYYEQYF.

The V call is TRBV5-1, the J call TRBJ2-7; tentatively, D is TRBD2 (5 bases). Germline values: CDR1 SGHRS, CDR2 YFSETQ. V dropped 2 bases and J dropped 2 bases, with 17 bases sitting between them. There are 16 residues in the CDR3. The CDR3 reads CASSLSPSEGPYEQYF. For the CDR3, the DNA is TGCGCCAGCAGCTTATCCCCTTCCGAGGGTCCCTACGAGCAGTACTTC. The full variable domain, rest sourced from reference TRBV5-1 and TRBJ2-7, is KAGVTQTPRYLIKTRGQQVTLSCSPISGHRSVSWYQQTPGQGLQFLFEYFSETQRNKGNFPGRFSGRQFSNSRSEMNVSTLELGDSALYLCASSLSPSEGPYEQYFGPGTRLTVT.